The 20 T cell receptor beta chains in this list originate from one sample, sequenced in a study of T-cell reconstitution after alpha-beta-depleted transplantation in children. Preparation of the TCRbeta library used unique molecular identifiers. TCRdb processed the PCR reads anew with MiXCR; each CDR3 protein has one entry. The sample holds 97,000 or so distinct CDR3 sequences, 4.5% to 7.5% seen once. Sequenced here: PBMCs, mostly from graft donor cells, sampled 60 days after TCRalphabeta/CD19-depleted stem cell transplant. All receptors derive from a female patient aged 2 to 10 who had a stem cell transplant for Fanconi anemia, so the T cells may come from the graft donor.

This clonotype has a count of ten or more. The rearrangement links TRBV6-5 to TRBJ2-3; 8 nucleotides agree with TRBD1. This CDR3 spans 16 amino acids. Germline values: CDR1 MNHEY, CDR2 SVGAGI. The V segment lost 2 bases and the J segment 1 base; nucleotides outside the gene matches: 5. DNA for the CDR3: TGTGCCAGCAGTTACGGGACAGGCCCTGGCACAGATACGCAGTATTTT. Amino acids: CASSYGTGPGTDTQYF.

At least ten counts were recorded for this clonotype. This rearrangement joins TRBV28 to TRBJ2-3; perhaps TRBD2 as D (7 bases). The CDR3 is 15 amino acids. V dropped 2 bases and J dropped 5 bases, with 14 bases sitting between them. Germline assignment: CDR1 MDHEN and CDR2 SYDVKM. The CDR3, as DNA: TGTGCCAGCAGTTTAAGACGGGGGGCTGGAGATACGCAGTATTTT. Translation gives CASSLRRGAGDTQYF.

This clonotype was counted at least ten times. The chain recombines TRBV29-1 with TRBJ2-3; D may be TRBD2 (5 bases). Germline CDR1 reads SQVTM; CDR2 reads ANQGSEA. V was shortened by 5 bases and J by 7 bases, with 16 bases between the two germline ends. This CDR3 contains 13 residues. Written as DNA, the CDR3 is TGCAGCGTTTCATACGGACTCTCGTATACGCAGTATTTT. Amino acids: CSVSYGLSYTQYF.

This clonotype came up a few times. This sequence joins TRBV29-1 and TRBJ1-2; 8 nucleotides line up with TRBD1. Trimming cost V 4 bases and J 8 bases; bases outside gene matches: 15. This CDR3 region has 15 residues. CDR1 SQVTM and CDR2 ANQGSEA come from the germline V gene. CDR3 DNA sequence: TGCAGCGTTGTTACCGGCCATCCGACAGGGGAAGGCTACACCTTC. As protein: CSVVTGHPTGEGYTF.

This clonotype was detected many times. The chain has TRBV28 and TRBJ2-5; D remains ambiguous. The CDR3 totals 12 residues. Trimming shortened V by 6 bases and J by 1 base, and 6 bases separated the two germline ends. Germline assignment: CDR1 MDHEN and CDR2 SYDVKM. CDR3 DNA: TGTGCCAGCAGCCAGGCCCAAGAGACCCAGTACTTC. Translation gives CASSQAQETQYF.

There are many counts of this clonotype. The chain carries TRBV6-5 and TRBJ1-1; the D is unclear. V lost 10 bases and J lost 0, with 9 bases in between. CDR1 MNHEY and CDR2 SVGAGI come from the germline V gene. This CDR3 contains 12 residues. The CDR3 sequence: CATRTVNTEAFF. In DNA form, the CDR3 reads TGTGCCACGAGGACGGTGAACACTGAAGCTTTCTTT.

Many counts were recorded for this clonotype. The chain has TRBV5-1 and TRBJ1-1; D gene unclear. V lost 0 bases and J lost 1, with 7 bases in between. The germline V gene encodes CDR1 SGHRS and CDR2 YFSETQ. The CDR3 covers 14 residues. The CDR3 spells CASSLEVANTEAFF. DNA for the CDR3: TGCGCCAGCAGCTTGGAGGTAGCGAACACTGAAGCTTTCTTT. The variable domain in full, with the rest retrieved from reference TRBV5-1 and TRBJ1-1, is KAGVTQTPRYLIKTRGQQVTLSCSPISGHRSVSWYQQTPGQGLQFLFEYFSETQRNKGNFPGRFSGRQFSNSRSEMNVSTLELGDSALYLCASSLEVANTEAFFGQGTRLTVV.

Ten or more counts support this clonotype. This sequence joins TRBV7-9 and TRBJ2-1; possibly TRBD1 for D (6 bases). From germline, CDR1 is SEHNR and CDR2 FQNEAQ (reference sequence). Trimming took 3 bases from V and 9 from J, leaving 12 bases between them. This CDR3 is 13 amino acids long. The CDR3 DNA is TGTGCCAGCAGCTTTTACAGGGAAGGTGAGCAGTTCTTC. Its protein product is CASSFYREGEQFF.

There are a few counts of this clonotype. CDR3 sequence reads: CASSLGSRPTNTEAFF. The CDR3 nucleotides are TGCGCCAGCAGCTTGGGTTCACGCCCCACGAACACTGAAGCTTTCTTT. J is TRBJ1-1 and V is TRBV5-1; no reliable D call. There are 16 residues in the CDR3. CDR1 SGHRS and CDR2 YFSETQ come from the germline V gene. The V end was cut by 0 bases, the J end by 1 base, with 13 bases between.

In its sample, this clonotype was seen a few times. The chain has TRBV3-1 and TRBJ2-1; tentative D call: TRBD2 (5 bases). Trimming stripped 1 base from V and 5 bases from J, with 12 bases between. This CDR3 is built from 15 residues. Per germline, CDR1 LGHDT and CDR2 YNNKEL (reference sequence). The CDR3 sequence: CASSQVGGRDNEQFF. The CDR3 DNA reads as TGTGCCAGCAGCCAAGTGGGTGGGCGGGACAATGAGCAGTTCTTC.

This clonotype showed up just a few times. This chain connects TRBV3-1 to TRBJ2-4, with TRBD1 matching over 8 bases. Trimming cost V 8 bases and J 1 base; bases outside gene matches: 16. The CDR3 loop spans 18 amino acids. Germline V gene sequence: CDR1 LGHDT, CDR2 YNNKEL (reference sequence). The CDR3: CASCKEVYRDRAKNIQYF. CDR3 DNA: TGTGCCAGCTGCAAAGAAGTCTATAGGGACAGGGCCAAAAACATTCAGTACTTC.

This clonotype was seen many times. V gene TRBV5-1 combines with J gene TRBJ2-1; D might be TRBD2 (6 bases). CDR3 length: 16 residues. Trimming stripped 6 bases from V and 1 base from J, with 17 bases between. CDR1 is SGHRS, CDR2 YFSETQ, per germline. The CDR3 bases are TGCGCCAGCATGGAGGGGACCTTTATATCCTACAATGAGCAGTTCTTC. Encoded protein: CASMEGTFISYNEQFF.

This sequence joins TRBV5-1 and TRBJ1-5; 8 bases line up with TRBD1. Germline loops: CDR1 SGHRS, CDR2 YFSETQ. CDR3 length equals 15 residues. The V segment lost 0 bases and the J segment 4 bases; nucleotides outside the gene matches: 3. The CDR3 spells CASSLGTGWNQPQHF. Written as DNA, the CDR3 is TGCGCCAGCAGCTTGGGGACAGGGTGGAATCAGCCCCAGCATTTT.

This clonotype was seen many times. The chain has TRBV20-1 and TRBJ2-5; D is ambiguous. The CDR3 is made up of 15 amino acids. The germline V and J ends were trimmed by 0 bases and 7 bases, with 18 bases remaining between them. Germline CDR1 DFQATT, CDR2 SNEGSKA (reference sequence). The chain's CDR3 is CSARDWLHLAATQYF. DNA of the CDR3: TGCAGTGCTAGAGATTGGCTCCACTTGGCCGCGACCCAGTACTTC.

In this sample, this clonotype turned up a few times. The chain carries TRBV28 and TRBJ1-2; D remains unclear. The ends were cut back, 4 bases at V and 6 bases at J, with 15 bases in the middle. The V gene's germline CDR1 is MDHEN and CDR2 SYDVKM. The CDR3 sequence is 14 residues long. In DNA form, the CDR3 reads TGTGCCAGCAGTTACCTCTACAGAACTCATGGCTACACCTTC. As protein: CASSYLYRTHGYTF.

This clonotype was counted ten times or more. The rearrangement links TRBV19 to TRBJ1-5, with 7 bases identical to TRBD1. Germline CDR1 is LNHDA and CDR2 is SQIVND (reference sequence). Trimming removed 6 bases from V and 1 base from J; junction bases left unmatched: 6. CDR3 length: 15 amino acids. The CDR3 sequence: CASRPTGVSNQPQHF. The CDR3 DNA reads TGTGCCAGTAGACCTACAGGGGTCAGCAATCAGCCCCAGCATTTT.

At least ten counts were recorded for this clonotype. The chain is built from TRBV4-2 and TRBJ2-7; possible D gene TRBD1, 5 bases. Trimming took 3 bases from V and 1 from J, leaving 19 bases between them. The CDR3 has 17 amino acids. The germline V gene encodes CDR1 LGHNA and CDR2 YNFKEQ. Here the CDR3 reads CASSHFARAANSYEQYF. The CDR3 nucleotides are TGTGCCAGCAGCCATTTTGCCAGGGCAGCGAATTCCTACGAGCAGTACTTC.

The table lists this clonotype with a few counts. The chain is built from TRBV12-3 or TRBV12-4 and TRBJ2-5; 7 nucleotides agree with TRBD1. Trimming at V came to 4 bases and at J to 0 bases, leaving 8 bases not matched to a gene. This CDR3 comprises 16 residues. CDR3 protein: CASSSSSTGYQETQYF. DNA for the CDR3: TGTGCCAGCAGTTCCTCTTCGACAGGGTACCAAGAGACCCAGTACTTC.

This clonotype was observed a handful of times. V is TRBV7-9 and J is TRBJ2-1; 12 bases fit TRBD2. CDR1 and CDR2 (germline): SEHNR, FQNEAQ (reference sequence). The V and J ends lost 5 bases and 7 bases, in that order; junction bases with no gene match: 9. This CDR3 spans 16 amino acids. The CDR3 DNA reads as TGTGCCAGCAGCCCCCGGACTAGCGGGACTTGGAATGAGCAGTTCTTC. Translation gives CASSPRTSGTWNEQFF.

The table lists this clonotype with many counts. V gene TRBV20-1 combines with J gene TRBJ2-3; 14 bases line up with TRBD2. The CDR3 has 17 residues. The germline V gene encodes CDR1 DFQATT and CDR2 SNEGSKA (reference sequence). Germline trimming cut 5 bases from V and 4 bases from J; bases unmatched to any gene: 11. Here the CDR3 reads CSAPPTTSGGVADTQYF. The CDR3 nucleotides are TGCAGTGCTCCACCCACGACTAGCGGGGGGGTAGCAGATACGCAGTATTTT.